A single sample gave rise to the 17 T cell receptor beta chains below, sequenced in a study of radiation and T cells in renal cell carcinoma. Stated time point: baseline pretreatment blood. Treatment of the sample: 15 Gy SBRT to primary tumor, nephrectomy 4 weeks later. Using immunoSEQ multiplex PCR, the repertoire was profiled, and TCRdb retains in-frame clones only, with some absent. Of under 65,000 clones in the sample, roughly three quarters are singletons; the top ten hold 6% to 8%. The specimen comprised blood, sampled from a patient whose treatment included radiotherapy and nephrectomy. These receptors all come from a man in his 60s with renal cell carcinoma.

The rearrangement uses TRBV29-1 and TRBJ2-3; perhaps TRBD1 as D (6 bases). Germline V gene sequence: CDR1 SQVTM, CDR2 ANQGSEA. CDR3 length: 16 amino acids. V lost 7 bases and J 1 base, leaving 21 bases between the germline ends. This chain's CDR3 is CSADSTDRFRTDTQYF. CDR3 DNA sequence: TGCAGCGCCGATTCTACCGACAGGTTCCGCACAGATACGCAGTATTTT.

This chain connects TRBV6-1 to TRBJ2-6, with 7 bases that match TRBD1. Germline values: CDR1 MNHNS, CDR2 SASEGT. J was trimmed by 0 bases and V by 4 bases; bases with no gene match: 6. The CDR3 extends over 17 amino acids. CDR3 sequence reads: CASSAGTANSGANVLTF. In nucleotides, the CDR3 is TGTGCCAGCAGTGCTGGGACAGCAAACTCTGGGGCCAACGTCCTGACTTTC.

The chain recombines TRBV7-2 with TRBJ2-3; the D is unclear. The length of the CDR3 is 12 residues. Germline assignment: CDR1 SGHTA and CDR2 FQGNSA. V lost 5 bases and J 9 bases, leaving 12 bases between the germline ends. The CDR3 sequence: CASSHEMETQYF. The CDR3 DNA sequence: TGTGCCAGCAGCCATGAAATGGAGACGCAGTATTTT. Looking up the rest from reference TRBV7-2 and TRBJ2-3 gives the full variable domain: GAGVSQSPSNKVTEKGKDVELRCDPISGHTALYWYRQSLGQGLEFLIYFQGNSAPDKSGLPSDRFSAERTGGSVSTLTIQRTQQEDSAVYLCASSHEMETQYFGPGTRLTVL.

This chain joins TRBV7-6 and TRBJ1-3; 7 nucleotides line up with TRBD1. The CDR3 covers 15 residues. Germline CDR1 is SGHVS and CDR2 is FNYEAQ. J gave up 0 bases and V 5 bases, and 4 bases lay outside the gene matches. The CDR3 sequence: CASSAGTVSGNTIYF. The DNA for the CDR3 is TGTGCCAGCAGCGCCGGGACAGTCTCTGGAAACACCATATATTTT.

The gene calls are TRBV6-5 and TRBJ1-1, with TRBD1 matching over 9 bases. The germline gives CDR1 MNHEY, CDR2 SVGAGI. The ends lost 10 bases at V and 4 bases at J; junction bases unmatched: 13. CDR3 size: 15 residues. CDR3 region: CATVPGQGFFTEAFF. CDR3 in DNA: TGTGCCACCGTCCCGGGACAGGGATTTTTCACTGAAGCTTTCTTT.

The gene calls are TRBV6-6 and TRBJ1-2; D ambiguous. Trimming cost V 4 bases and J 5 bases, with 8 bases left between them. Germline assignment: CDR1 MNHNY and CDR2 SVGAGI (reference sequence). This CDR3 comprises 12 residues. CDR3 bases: TGTGCCAGCAGTTCCAGTAGTTATGGCTACACCTTC. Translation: CASSSSSYGYTF.

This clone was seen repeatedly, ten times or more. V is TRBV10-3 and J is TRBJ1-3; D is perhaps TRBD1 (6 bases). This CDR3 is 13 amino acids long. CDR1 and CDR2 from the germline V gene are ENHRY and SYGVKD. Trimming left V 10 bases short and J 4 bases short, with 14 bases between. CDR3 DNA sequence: TGTGCCAACTCCAGGGGTCTCGGAAACACCATATATTTT. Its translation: CANSRGLGNTIYF.

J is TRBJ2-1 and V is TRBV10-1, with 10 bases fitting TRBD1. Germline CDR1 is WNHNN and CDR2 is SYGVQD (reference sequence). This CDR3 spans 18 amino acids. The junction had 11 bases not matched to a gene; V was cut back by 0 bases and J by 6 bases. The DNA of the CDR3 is TGCGCCAGCAGTGAGTCAAAGCGACAGGGGGCAGTTTCCAATGAGCAGTTCTTC. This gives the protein CASSESKRQGAVSNEQFF.

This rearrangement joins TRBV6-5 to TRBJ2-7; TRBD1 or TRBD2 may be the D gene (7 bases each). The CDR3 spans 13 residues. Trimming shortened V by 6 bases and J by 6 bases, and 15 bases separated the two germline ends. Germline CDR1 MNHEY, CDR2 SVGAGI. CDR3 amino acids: CASSHRGGGEQYV. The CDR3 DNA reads TGTGCCAGCAGCCACAGGGGAGGGGGCGAGCAGTACGTC.

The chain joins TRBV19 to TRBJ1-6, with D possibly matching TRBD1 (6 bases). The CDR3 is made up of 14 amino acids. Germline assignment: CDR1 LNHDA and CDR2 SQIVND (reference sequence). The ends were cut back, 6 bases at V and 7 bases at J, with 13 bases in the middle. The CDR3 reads CASRGRQENSPLHF. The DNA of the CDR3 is TGTGCCAGTAGGGGGCGACAGGAGAATTCACCCCTCCACTTT. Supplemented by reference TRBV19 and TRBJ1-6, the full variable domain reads DGGITQSPKYLFRKEGQNVTLSCEQNLNHDAMYWYRQDPGQGLRLIYYSQIVNDFQKGDIAEGYSVSREKKESFPLTVTSAQKNPTAFYLCASRGRQENSPLHFGNGTRLTVT.

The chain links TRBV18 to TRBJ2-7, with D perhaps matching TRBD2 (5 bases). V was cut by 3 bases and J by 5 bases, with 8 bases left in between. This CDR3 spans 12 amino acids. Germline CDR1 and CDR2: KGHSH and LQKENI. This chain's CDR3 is CASSPYGDEQYF. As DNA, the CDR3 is TGTGCCAGCTCACCCTACGGGGACGAGCAGTACTTC.

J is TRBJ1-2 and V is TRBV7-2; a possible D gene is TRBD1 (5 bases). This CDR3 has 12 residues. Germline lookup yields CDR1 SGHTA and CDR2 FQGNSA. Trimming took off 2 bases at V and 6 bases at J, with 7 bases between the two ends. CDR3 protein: CASSLRGDGYTF. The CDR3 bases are TGTGCCAGCAGCTTAAGAGGGGATGGCTACACCTTC.

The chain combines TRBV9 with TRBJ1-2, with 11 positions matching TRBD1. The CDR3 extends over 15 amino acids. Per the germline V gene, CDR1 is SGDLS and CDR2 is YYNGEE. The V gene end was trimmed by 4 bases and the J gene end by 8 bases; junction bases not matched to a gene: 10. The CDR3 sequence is CASSPRDRGTWGYTF. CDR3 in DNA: TGTGCCAGCAGCCCGCGGGACAGGGGGACTTGGGGCTACACCTTC.

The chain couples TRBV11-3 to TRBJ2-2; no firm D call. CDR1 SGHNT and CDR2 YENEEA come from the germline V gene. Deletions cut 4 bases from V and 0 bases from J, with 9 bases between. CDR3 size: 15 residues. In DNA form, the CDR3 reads TGTGCCAGCAGCTCTTTCCTTACGAACACCGGGGAGCTGTTTTTT. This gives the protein CASSSFLTNTGELFF.

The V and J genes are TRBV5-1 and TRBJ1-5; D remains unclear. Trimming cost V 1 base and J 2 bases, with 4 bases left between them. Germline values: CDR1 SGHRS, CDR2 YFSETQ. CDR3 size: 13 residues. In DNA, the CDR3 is TGCGCCAGCAGCTTGTTCGGCAATCAGCCCCAGCATTTT. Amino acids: CASSLFGNQPQHF.

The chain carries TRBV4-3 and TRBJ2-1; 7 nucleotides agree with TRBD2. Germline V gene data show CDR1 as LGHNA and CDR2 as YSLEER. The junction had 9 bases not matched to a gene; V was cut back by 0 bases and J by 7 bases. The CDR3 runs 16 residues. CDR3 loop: CASSQEWRGNSNEQFF. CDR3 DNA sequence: TGCGCCAGCAGCCAAGAATGGCGGGGGAATTCTAATGAGCAGTTCTTC.

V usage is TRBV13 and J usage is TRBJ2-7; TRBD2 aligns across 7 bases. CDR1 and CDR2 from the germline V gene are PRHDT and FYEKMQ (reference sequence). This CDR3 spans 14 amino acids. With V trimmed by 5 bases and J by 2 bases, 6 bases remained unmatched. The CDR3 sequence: CASSPGRRAYEQYV. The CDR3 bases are TGTGCCAGCAGCCCCGGGAGGAGAGCCTACGAGCAGTACGTC.